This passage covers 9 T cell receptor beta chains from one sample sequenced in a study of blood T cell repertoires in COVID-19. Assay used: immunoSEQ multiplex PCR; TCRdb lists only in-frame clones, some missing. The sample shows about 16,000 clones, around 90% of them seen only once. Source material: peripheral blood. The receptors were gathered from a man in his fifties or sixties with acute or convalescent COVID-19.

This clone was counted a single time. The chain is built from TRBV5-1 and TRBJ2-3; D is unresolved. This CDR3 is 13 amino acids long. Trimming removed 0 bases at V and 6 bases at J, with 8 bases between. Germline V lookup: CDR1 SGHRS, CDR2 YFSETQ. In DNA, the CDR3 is TGCGCCAGCAGCTTGGGGAGAACGGATACGCAGTATTTT. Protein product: CASSLGRTDTQYF.

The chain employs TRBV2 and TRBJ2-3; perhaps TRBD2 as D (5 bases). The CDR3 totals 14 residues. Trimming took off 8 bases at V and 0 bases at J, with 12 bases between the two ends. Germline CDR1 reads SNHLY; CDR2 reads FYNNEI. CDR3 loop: CASEGRTSTDTQYF. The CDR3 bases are TGTGCCAGCGAGGGCAGAACTAGCACAGATACGCAGTATTTT.

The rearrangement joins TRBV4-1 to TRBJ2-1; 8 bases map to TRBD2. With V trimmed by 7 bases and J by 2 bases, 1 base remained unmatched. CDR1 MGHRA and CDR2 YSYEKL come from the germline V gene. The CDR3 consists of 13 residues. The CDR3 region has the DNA TGCGCCAGCAAGCGGGAGCCCTACAATGAGCAGTTCTTC. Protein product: CASKREPYNEQFF.

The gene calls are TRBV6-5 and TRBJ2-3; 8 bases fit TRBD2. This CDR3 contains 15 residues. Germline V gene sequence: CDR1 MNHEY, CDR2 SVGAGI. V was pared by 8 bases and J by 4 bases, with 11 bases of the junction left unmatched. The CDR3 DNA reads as TGTGCCAGCCCAGACGTTAGCGGGAAAGCAGATACGCAGTATTTT. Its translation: CASPDVSGKADTQYF.

CDR3 in amino acids: CASSGGELNGYTF. The CDR3 DNA reads as TGTGCCAGCAGTGGGGGGGAACTTAATGGCTACACCTTC. This chain connects TRBV2 to TRBJ1-2, with D perhaps TRBD1 (5 bases). Germline CDR1 reads SNHLY; CDR2 reads FYNNEI. The CDR3 loop spans 13 amino acids. Trimming removed 4 bases from V and 6 bases from J, with 12 bases in between.

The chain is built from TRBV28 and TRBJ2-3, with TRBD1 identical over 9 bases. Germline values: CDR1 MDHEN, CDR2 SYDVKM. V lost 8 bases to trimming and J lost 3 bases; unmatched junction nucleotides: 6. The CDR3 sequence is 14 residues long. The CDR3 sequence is CASGGTGRTDTQYF. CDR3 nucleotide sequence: TGTGCCAGCGGGGGGACAGGGAGAACAGATACGCAGTATTTT.

The CDR3 sequence: CASSSGLAGWDYEQYF. The CDR3 nucleotides are TGTGCCAGCAGCTCCGGACTAGCGGGATGGGACTACGAGCAGTACTTC. The genes are TRBV9 and TRBJ2-7, with TRBD2 matching over 12 bases. The CDR3 is 16 amino acids. The V and J ends lost 4 bases and 3 bases, in that order; junction bases with no gene match: 8. Germline-derived CDR1 and CDR2 are SGDLS and YYNGEE.

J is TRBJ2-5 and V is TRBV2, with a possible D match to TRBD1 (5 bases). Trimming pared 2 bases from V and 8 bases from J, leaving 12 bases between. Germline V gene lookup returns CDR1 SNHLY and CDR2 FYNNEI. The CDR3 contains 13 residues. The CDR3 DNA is TGTGCCAGCAGTGAAAGGGGAAGGGAAACCCAGTACTTC. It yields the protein CASSERGRETQYF.

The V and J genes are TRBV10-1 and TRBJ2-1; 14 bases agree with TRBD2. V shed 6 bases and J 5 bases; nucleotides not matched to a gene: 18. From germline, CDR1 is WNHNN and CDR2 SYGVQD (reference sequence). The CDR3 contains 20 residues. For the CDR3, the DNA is TGCGCCAGCAGCGGCCCCTTGACTAGCGGGAGGGCCGATGTAAACAATGAGCAGTTCTTC. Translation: CASSGPLTSGRADVNNEQFF.